The entry below describes one TCR beta chain. These data originate in a study of OX40 agonist ivuxolimab in advanced cancers. In the study overall: With a range of about 23 to 85, age averaged 60 years, and around 83% were male.

TCRdb keeps only in-frame clones here, not all; method: immunoSEQ multiplex PCR. The profile shows fewer than 100,000 clones, roughly 86% of them singletons. Sequenced here: CD4+ or CD8+ T cells sorted from blood, sampled in a trial of the OX40 agonist ivuxolimab. This receptor was taken from an adult with an advanced solid tumor such as melanoma, head and neck, liver or kidney cancer.

CDR3 sequence: CASSMGQTSYNEQFF. The CDR3 DNA sequence: TGTGCCAGCAGCATGGGACAGACTTCCTACAATGAGCAGTTCTTC. The rearrangement uses TRBV7-3 and TRBJ2-1, with 7 bases matching TRBD1. This CDR3 has 15 residues. Looked up from germline, CDR1 is SGHTA and CDR2 is FQGTGA. With 5 bases clipped from V and 1 base from J, the junction kept 5 bases outside the gene matches.